This T cell receptor (beta chain) is drawn from a study of T cell responses to AZD1222 COVID-19 vaccine. Study outcomes and limitations: The sample set comprised mostly white British donors with more females, and clonal diversity was possibly underestimated. The CD4 TCRs associated with vaccination extended across spike and predominated at 160-218 and 743-854. Baseline seropositivity characterized only six or seven AZD1222 recipients.

The assay was immunoSEQ multiplex PCR, and TCRdb's table has in-frame clones only and misses some. Of approximately 150,000 clones in the sample, around 89% were seen once. Remarks on this clone: The antigen remains undetermined.

The CDR3 is 13 amino acids. The germline V gene encodes CDR1 SGHTA and CDR2 FQGNSA. V dropped 5 bases and J dropped 4 bases, with 11 bases sitting between them. This TCR was recovered from an adult in good health. This chain links TRBV7-2 with TRBJ1-2; no clear D gene. Here the sequenced sample was peripheral blood, taken on day 0 of AZD1222 vaccination. CDR3 loop: CASSPRPIYGYTF. Here the CDR3 DNA reads TGTGCCAGCAGCCCCCGACCGATCTATGGCTACACCTTC.